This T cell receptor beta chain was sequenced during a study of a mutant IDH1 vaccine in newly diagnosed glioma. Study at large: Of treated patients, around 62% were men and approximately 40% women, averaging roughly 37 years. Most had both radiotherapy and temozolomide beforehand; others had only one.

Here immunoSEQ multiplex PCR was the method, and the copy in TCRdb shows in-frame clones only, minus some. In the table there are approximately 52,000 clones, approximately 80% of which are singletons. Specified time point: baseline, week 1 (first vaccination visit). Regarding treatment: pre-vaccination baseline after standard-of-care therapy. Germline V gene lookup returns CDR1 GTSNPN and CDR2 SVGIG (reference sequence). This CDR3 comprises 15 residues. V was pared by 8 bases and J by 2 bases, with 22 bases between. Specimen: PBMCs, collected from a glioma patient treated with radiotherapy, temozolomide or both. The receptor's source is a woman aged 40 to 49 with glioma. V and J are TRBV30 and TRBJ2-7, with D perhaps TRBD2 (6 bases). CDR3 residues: CAAEGTDSTPYEQYF. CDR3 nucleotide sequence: TGTGCCGCCGAAGGGACTGACAGCACTCCCTACGAGCAGTACTTC.